This entry describes one T cell receptor beta chain. This table comes from immunoSEQ multiplex PCR, and its TCRdb copy is limited to in-frame clones, with some not included. The table includes roughly 68,000 clones, under 95% detected once. This specimen comes from a study of T cell changes during pregnancy in multiple sclerosis. Deletions cut 1 base from V and 5 bases from J, with 17 bases between. Per germline, CDR1 MNHNS and CDR2 SASEGT. The CDR3 totals 16 residues. The input for sequencing was peripheral blood, taken in the second trimester of pregnancy. This chain connects TRBV6-1 to TRBJ1-1; perhaps TRBD1 as D (6 bases). The TCR was taken from a female donor in good health, enrolled as a control in a pregnancy study. CDR3 region: CASSEEDGGAWTEAFF. Here the CDR3 DNA reads TGTGCCAGCAGTGAAGAGGACGGGGGGGCGTGGACTGAAGCTTTCTTT.